This T cell receptor beta chain derives from a study of shared clonotypes between healthy human individuals. Study-wide findings and caveats: Investigators collected only blood, and repertoires in tissues likely differ.

From germline, CDR1 is SNHLY and CDR2 FYNNEI. This CDR3 has 13 residues. Trimming took 4 bases from V and 8 from J, leaving 14 bases between them. Here immunoSEQ multiplex PCR was the method, and the copy in TCRdb shows in-frame clones only, minus some. In the table there are about 1,500,000 clones, around 97% of which are singletons. In the case of this clone: No antigen is known for it.

The chain carries TRBV2 and TRBJ1-2; the D gene is possibly TRBD1 (6 bases). The TCR sequence derives from a man aged 25-40 years in good health. The source material was naive CD4+ T cells sorted from blood. Subset defined: CD45RA+ positively selected. CDR3 bases: TGTGCCAGCAGTGTCTCGGGGGCTGGGGGCTACACCTTC. This sequence encodes CASSVSGAGGYTF.